The rows below give T cell receptor beta chains drawn from one sample of a study of control samples from healthy donors and cancer patients. Measured with immunoSEQ multiplex PCR; TCRdb has only the in-frame clones, and not every one. This repertoire shows roughly 120,000 clones, 88% found once; its top ten account for about 2.1%. The sample comprised blood. Receptor source: a woman between 70 and 85 years old in good health. Both conserved end residues are part of each CDR3. D genes are given only for firm matches. Clone size is shown for a subset of rows, as once, few, many or a class of expanded clone.

CDR3nt: TGTGCCAGCAGCGAGGGGGGACAGGTTGTGACCCAGTACTTC
CDR3aa: CASSEGGQVVTQYF
v_gene: TRBV5-6
j_gene: TRBJ2-5
abundance: -
d_gene: TRBD1

CDR3nt: TGTGCCACCAGCAGAAACAGGGGATCTAACTATGGCTACACCTTC
CDR3aa: CATSRNRGSNYGYTF
v_gene: TRBV15
j_gene: TRBJ1-2
abundance: many
d_gene: TRBD1

CDR3nt: TGTGCCACGGTGGGGGCGGACAGGGGGGACGAGCAGTACTTC
CDR3aa: CATVGADRGDEQYF
v_gene: TRBV10-3
j_gene: TRBJ2-7
abundance: -
d_gene: TRBD1

CDR3nt: TGTGCCAGTAGCGAGTCGGGGGGGGCGGCCACAACTAATGAAAAACTGTTTTTT
CDR3aa: CASSESGGAATTNEKLFF
v_gene: TRBV19
j_gene: TRBJ1-4
abundance: -
d_gene: -

CDR3nt: TGTGCCAGCAGCTTGTATCCAGCGGGGGGGCCGAGAATCTACAATGAGCAGTTCTTC
CDR3aa: CASSLYPAGGPRIYNEQFF
v_gene: TRBV5-6
j_gene: TRBJ2-1
abundance: -
d_gene: TRBD2

CDR3nt: TGTGCCAGCAGCTTGAGGAACAACCTACTTGTTTCACCCCTCCACTTT
CDR3aa: CASSLRNNLLVSPLHF
v_gene: TRBV5-4
j_gene: TRBJ1-6
abundance: -
d_gene: -

CDR3nt: TGTGCCACCAGCAGAGATCTGGGGGGTACTGAAGCTTTCTTT
CDR3aa: CATSRDLGGTEAFF
v_gene: TRBV15
j_gene: TRBJ1-1
abundance: -
d_gene: -

CDR3nt: TGTGCCAGCAGCCTGGGCTATGGCTACACCTTC
CDR3aa: CASSLGYGYTF
v_gene: TRBV3-1/TRBV3-2
j_gene: TRBJ1-2
abundance: -
d_gene: -

CDR3nt: TGTGCCAGCAGCTTGTTAGAAACTGGATTCACAGATACGCAGTATTTT
CDR3aa: CASSLLETGFTDTQYF
v_gene: TRBV5-4
j_gene: TRBJ2-3
abundance: -
d_gene: -

CDR3nt: TGTGCCAGCAGCTCCGGCGGAATCGCTGAAGCTTTCTTT
CDR3aa: CASSSGGIAEAFF
v_gene: TRBV7-2
j_gene: TRBJ1-1
abundance: -
d_gene: -

CDR3nt: TGTGCCAGCAGTCCTGGTAGCAATCAGCCCCAGCATTTT
CDR3aa: CASSPGSNQPQHF
v_gene: TRBV12-3/TRBV12-4
j_gene: TRBJ1-5
abundance: once
d_gene: -

CDR3nt: TGTGCCAGCAGTAAGAGGACTAGCCGGAATGTGGTGACCCAGTACTTC
CDR3aa: CASSKRTSRNVVTQYF
v_gene: TRBV28
j_gene: TRBJ2-5
abundance: -
d_gene: TRBD2

CDR3nt: TGTGCCAGCAGTCCTAGAACAGATACGCAGTATTTT
CDR3aa: CASSPRTDTQYF
v_gene: TRBV7-9
j_gene: TRBJ2-3
abundance: few
d_gene: -

CDR3nt: TGTGCCAGCAGTTACACACAGGGGCGCGGAAACACCATATATTTT
CDR3aa: CASSYTQGRGNTIYF
v_gene: TRBV6-5
j_gene: TRBJ1-3
abundance: -
d_gene: TRBD1

CDR3nt: TGTGCCAGCAGGCTTGGGGGGGCGGGTCAGCCCCAGCATTTT
CDR3aa: CASRLGGAGQPQHF
v_gene: TRBV6-6
j_gene: TRBJ1-5
abundance: -
d_gene: -

CDR3nt: TGTGCCAGCAGTACGAGACTAGCGGGGGCCTTCCAAGAGACCCAGTACTTC
CDR3aa: CASSTRLAGAFQETQYF
v_gene: TRBV6-2/TRBV6-3
j_gene: TRBJ2-5
abundance: -
d_gene: TRBD2

CDR3nt: TGTGCCAGCCGCCCAAGGACAGATACGCAGTATTTT
CDR3aa: CASRPRTDTQYF
v_gene: TRBV2
j_gene: TRBJ2-3
abundance: once
d_gene: -

CDR3nt: TGTGCCAGCTCCCCGGGGCCGGAAACTACTGAAGCTTTCTTT
CDR3aa: CASSPGPETTEAFF
v_gene: TRBV9
j_gene: TRBJ1-1
abundance: -
d_gene: -

CDR3nt: TGTGCCAGCAGCCCAGCCGGGACAGGCTCGGATGGCTACACCTTC
CDR3aa: CASSPAGTGSDGYTF
v_gene: TRBV5-5
j_gene: TRBJ1-2
abundance: -
d_gene: TRBD1

CDR3nt: TGTGCCAGCAGTGGTTGGGATAATTCACCCCTCCACTTT
CDR3aa: CASSGWDNSPLHF
v_gene: TRBV25-1
j_gene: TRBJ1-6
abundance: once
d_gene: -

CDR3nt: TGTGCCAGTAGTCCAAAGACAGGTCTTAACTATGGCTACACCTTC
CDR3aa: CASSPKTGLNYGYTF
v_gene: TRBV19
j_gene: TRBJ1-2
abundance: -
d_gene: -

CDR3nt: TGCGCCAGCAGCCCCGTTCCAGACATGAACACTGAAGCTTTCTTT
CDR3aa: CASSPVPDMNTEAFF
v_gene: TRBV5-1
j_gene: TRBJ1-1
abundance: -
d_gene: -

CDR3nt: TGTGCCAGCAGCGTAGAGGGGAGGAGCGAGCAGTTCTTC
CDR3aa: CASSVEGRSEQFF
v_gene: TRBV9
j_gene: TRBJ2-1
abundance: -
d_gene: -

CDR3nt: TGTGCCAGCAGCACAGGGGGCCTGGGTCCCTACACCTTC
CDR3aa: CASSTGGLGPYTF
v_gene: TRBV27
j_gene: TRBJ1-2
abundance: once
d_gene: TRBD1

CDR3nt: TGTGCCAGCAGCTCGGGGACAGGGTATAATTCACCCCTCCACTTT
CDR3aa: CASSSGTGYNSPLHF
v_gene: TRBV5-4
j_gene: TRBJ1-6
abundance: -
d_gene: TRBD1

CDR3nt: TGTGCCAGCAGCCAAGGTCCTCAGGGTGGCAATCAGCCCCAGCATTTT
CDR3aa: CASSQGPQGGNQPQHF
v_gene: TRBV4-2
j_gene: TRBJ1-5
abundance: -
d_gene: -

CDR3nt: TGCGCCAGCAGCTTGGAGGGGGCTCGCCAAGAGACCCAGTACTTC
CDR3aa: CASSLEGARQETQYF
v_gene: TRBV5-1
j_gene: TRBJ2-5
abundance: -
d_gene: TRBD1

CDR3nt: TGTGCCACCGGCTACTCCTACAATGAGCAGTTCTTC
CDR3aa: CATGYSYNEQFF
v_gene: TRBV7-9
j_gene: TRBJ2-1
abundance: -
d_gene: -

CDR3nt: TGCGCCAGCAGCCAAGAAGTAGGGGTGGATCAGCCCCAGCATTTT
CDR3aa: CASSQEVGVDQPQHF
v_gene: TRBV4-1
j_gene: TRBJ1-5
abundance: large
d_gene: -

CDR3nt: TGTGCCAGCAGCTACGCTAGTTTCCCCCTGAATGAGCAGTTCTTC
CDR3aa: CASSYASFPLNEQFF
v_gene: TRBV7-8
j_gene: TRBJ2-1
abundance: -
d_gene: -

CDR3nt: TGTGCCATCAGGCGGACAGGGGGGTACCAAGAGACCCAGTACTTC
CDR3aa: CAIRRTGGYQETQYF
v_gene: TRBV10-3
j_gene: TRBJ2-5
abundance: -
d_gene: TRBD1

CDR3nt: TGTGCCAGTAGTATGGGCCCCGGCAGGGGAACCACTGAAGCTTTCTTT
CDR3aa: CASSMGPGRGTTEAFF
v_gene: TRBV19
j_gene: TRBJ1-1
abundance: -
d_gene: -

CDR3nt: TGTGCCAGCAGCGAGGGACAGGGTTACGAGCAGTACTTC
CDR3aa: CASSEGQGYEQYF
v_gene: TRBV9
j_gene: TRBJ2-7
abundance: -
d_gene: TRBD1

CDR3nt: TGTGCCAGCAGCAGGGGGGGGCAAGAGACCCAGTACTTC
CDR3aa: CASSRGGQETQYF
v_gene: TRBV7-2
j_gene: TRBJ2-5
abundance: few
d_gene: -

CDR3nt: TGTGCCATCAGTGAGTCCAATGGCGGATCAGGAGGATACGAGCAGTACTTC
CDR3aa: CAISESNGGSGGYEQYF
v_gene: TRBV10-3
j_gene: TRBJ2-7
abundance: -
d_gene: -